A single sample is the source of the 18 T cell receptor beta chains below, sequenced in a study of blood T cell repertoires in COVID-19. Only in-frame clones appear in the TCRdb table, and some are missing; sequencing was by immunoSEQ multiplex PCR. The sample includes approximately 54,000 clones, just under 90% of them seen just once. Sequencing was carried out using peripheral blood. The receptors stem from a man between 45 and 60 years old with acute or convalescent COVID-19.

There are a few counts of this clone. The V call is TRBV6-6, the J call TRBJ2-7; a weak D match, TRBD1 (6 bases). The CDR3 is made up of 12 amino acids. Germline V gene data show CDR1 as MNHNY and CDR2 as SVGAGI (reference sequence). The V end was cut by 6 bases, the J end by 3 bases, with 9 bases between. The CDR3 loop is CASRQQGYEQYF. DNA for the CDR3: TGTGCCAGCAGACAACAGGGCTACGAGCAGTACTTC.

CDR3 residues: CASSLNRETLAKNIQYF. The CDR3 region has the DNA TGTGCCAGCAGCTTAAACAGGGAGACCTTAGCCAAAAACATTCAGTACTTC. J is TRBJ2-4 and V is TRBV7-9; tentatively, D is TRBD1 (6 bases). Germline-derived CDR1 and CDR2 are SEHNR and FQNEAQ (reference sequence). V was shortened by 2 bases and J by 0 bases, with 14 bases between the two germline ends. This CDR3 has 17 amino acids.

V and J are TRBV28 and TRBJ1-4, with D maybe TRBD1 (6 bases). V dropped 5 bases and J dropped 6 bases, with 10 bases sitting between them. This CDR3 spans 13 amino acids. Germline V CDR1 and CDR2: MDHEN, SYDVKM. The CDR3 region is CASSQGWDEKLFF. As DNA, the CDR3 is TGTGCCAGCAGTCAGGGGTGGGATGAAAAACTGTTTTTT.

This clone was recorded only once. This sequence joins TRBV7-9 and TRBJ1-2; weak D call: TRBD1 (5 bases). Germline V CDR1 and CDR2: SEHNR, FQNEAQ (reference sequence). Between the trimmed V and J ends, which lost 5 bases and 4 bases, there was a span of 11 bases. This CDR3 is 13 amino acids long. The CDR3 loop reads CASSPTDRYGYTF. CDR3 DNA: TGTGCCAGCAGCCCGACAGATCGCTATGGCTACACCTTC.

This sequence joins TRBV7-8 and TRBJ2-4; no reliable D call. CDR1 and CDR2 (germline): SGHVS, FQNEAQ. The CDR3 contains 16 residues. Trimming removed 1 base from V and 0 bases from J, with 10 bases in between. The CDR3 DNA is TGTGCCAGCAGCTTAGAACGGTCAATAGCCAAAAACATTCAGTACTTC. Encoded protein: CASSLERSIAKNIQYF.

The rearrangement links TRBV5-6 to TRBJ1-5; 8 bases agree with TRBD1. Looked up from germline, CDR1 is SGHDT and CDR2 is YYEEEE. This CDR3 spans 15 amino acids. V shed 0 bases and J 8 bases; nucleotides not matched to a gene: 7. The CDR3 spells CASSLVGQETEPQHF. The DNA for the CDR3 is TGTGCCAGCAGCTTGGTGGGACAGGAGACGGAGCCCCAGCATTTT.

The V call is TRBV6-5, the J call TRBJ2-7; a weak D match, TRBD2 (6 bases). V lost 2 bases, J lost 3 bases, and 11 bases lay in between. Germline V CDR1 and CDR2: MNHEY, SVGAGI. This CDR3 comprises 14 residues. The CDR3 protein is CASSYGGRFYEQYF. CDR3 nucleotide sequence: TGTGCCAGCAGTTACGGGGGGAGGTTCTACGAGCAGTACTTC.

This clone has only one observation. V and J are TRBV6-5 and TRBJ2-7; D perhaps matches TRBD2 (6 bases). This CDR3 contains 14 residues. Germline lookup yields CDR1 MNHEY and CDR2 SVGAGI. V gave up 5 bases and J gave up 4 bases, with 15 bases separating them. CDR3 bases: TGTGCCAGCAGTCCCCGGGACCGGGGGTACGAGCAGTACTTC. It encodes CASSPRDRGYEQYF.

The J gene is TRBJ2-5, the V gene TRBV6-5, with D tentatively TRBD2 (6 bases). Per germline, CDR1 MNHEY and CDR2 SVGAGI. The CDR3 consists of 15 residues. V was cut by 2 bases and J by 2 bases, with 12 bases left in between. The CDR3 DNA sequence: TGTGCCAGCAGTTACCCCGCGACTAGGCAAGAGACCCAGTACTTC. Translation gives CASSYPATRQETQYF.

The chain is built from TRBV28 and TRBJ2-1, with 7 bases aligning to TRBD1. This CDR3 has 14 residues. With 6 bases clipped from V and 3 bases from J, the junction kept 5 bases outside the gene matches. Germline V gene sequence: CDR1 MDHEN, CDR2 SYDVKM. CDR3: CASSPGTVYNEQFF. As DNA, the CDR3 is TGTGCCAGCAGCCCCGGGACAGTCTACAATGAGCAGTTCTTC.

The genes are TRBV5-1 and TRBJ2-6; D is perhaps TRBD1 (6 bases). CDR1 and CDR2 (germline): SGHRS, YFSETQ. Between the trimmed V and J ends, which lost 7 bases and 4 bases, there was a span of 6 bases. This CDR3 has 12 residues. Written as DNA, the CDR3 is TGCGCCAGCCAGGGGGGGGCCAACGTCCTGACTTTC. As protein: CASQGGANVLTF.

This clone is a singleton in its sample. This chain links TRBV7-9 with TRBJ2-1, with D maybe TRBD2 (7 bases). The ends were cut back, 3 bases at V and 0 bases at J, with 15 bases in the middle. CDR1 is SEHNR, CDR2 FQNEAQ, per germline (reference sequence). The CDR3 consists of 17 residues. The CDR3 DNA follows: TGTGCCAGCAGCTTTCACGGGGGGCCCAGCTCCTACAATGAGCAGTTCTTC. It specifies CASSFHGGPSSYNEQFF.

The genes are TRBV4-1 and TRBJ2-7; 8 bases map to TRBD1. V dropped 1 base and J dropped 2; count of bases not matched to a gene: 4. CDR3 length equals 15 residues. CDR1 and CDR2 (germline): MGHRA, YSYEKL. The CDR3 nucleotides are TGCGCCAGCAGCCAAGTGGGACAGGAGCCCTACGAGCAGTACTTC. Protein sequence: CASSQVGQEPYEQYF.

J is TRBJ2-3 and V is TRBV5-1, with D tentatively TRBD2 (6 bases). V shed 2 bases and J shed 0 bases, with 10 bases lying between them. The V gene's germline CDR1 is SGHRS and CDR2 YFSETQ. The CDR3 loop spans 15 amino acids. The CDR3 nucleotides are TGCGCCAGCAGCTTACTAGCACCCAGCACAGATACGCAGTATTTT. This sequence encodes CASSLLAPSTDTQYF.

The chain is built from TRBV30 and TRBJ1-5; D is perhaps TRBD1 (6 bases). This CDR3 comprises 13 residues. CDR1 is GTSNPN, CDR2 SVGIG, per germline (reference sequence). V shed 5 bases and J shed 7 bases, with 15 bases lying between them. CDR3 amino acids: CAWSTGVDQPQHF. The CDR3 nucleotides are TGTGCCTGGTCGACAGGAGTCGACCAGCCCCAGCATTTT. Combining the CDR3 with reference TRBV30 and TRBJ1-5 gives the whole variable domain SQTIHQWPATLVQPVGSPLSLECTVEGTSNPNLYWYRQAAGRGLQLLFYSVGIGQISSEVPQNLSASRPQDRQFILSSKKLLLSDSGFYLCAWSTGVDQPQHFGDGTRLSIL.

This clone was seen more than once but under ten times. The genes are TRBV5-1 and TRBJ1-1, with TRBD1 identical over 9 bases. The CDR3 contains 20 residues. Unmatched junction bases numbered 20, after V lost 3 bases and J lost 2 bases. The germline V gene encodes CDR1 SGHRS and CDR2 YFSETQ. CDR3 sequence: CASSSFRTGAKIHTNTEAFF. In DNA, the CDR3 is TGCGCCAGCAGCTCCTTTAGGACAGGGGCCAAAATTCACACCAACACTGAAGCTTTCTTT.

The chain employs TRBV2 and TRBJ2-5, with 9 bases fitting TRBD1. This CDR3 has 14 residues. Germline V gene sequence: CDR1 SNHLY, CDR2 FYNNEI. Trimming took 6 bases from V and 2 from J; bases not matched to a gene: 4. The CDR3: CASSPDRGQETQYF. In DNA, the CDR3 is TGTGCCAGCAGCCCGGACAGGGGTCAAGAGACCCAGTACTTC.

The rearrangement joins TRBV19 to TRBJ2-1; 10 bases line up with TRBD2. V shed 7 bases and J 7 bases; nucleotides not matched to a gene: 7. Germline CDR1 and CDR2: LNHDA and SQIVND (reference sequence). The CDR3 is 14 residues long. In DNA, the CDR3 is TGTGCCAGTAATCGCCTAGCGGGAGCTAATGAGCAGTTCTTC. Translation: CASNRLAGANEQFF. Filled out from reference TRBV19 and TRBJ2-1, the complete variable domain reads DGGITQSPKYLFRKEGQNVTLSCEQNLNHDAMYWYRQDPGQGLRLIYYSQIVNDFQKGDIAEGYSVSREKKESFPLTVTSAQKNPTAFYLCASNRLAGANEQFFGPGTRLTVL.